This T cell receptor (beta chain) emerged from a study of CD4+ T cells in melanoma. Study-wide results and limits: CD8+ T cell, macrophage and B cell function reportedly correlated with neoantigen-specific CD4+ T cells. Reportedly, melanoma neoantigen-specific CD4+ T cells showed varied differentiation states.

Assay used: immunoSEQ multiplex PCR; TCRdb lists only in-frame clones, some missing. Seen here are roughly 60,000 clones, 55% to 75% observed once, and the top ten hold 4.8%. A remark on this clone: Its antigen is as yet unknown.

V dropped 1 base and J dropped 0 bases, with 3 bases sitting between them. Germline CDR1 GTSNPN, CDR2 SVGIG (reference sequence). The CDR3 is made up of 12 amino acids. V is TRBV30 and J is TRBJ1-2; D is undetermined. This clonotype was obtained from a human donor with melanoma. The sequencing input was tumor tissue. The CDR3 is CAWSGANYGYTF. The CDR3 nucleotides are TGTGCCTGGAGTGGGGCTAACTATGGCTACACCTTC.